This T cell receptor beta chain was profiled in a study of T cells in Graves' hyperthyroidism and ophthalmopathy. Study results and limitations: Before onset, by a median of approximately 5.9 months, the model predicted ophthalmopathy.

Trimming removed 5 bases at V and 3 bases at J, with 14 bases between. The V gene's germline CDR1 is MDHEN and CDR2 SYDVKM. The CDR3 contains 15 residues. Regions amplified from RNA transcripts were the TCR beta CDR3 regions. The primer set for the first-round RT-PCR of the TCR CDR3 was HTBI. TCRdb called the multiplex PCR reads again in MiXCR, with one record for every CDR3 protein. The sample lists hundreds of thousands of distinct CDR3 sequences; just under 15% were seen once. Worth noting for this clonotype: The antigen remains undetermined. One base away lies a much larger clone, so this may be a sequencing read error.

This receptor was taken from a woman in her 30s with Graves' hyperthyroidism. The sequencing sample was made of blood. This chain connects TRBV28 to TRBJ2-1, with D possibly being TRBD2 (5 bases). In DNA, the CDR3 is TGTGCCAGCAGTACCCTAGCTCCCGGCTACAATGAGCAGTTCTTC. This encodes CASSTLAPGYNEQFF.